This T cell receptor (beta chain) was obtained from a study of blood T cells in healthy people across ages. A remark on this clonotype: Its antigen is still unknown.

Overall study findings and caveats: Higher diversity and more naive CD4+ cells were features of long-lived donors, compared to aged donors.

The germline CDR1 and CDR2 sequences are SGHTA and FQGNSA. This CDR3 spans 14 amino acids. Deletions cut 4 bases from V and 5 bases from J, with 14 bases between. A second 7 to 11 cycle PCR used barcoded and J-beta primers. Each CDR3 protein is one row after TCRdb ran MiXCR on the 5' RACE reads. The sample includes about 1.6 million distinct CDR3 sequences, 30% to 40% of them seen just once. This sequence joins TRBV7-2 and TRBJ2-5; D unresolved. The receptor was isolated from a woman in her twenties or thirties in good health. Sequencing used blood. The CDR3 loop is CASSYSPLGETQYF. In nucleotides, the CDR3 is TGTGCCAGCAGCTACTCCCCCCTCGGGGAGACCCAGTACTTC.